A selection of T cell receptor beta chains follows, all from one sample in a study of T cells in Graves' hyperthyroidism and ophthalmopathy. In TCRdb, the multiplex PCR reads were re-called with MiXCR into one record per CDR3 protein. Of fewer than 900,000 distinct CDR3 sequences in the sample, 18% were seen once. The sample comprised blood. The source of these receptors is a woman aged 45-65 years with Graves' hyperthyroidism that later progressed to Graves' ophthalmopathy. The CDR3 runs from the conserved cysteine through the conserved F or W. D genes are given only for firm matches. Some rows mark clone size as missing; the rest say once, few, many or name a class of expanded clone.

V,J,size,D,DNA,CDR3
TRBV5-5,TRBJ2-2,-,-,TGTGCCAGCAGCTTGCTTTCCAGGGTTACCGGGGAGCTGTTTTTT,CASSLLSRVTGELFF
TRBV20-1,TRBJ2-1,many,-,TGCAGTGCTAGATCCATTACCTTCTACAATGAGCAGTTCTTC,CSARSITFYNEQFF
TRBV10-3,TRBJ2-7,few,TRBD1,TGTGCCATCAGTGAGTCGACAGGGCTCGAGGAGCAGTACTTC,CAISESTGLEEQYF
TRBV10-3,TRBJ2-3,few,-,TGTGCCACCGGCCGGGACTTAGGCACAGATACGCAGTATTTT,CATGRDLGTDTQYF
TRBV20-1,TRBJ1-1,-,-,TGCAGTGCTAGAAGAGGGAACACTGAAGCTTTCTTT,CSARRGNTEAFF
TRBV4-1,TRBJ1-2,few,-,TGCGCCAGCAGCCAAGACGAGGCAGATGGCTACACCTTC,CASSQDEADGYTF
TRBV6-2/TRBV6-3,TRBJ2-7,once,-,TGTGCCAGCAGTTACCCGCTAGCAGGGGAGCAGTACTTC,CASSYPLAGEQYF
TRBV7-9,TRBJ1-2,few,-,TGTGCCAGCAGCCCGAGGACCAGGGAACACTATGGCTACACCTTC,CASSPRTREHYGYTF
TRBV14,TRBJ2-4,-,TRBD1,TGTGCCAGCAGCCAGGGACAGGGGGTAAACATTCAGTACTTC,CASSQGQGVNIQYF
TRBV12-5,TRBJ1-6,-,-,TGTGCTAGTGGTTTACAACAGGGAGTTAATTCACCCCTCCACTTT,CASGLQQGVNSPLHF
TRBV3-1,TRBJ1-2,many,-,TGTGCCAGCAGCCTACAGGGAGTGGACTATGGCTACACCTTC,CASSLQGVDYGYTF
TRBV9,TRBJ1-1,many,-,TGTGCCAGCAGCGTAGCCCCGATGAACACTGAAGCTTTCTTT,CASSVAPMNTEAFF
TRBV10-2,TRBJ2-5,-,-,TGCGCCAGCCGTCACCGGGACGCAGATAGAACCCAGTACTTC,CASRHRDADRTQYF
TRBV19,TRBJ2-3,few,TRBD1,TGTGCCAGTAGTATATATGGACAGGGCACAGATACGCAGTATTTT,CASSIYGQGTDTQYF
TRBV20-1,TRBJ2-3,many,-,TGCAGTGCTAGAGAGGCGGGGCAAGATACGCAGTATTTT,CSAREAGQDTQYF
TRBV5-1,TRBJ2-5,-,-,TGCGCCAGCACCACATGGACAGGCGATTTAGCGGGGACCCAGTACTTC,CASTTWTGDLAGTQYF
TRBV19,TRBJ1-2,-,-,TGTGCCAGTAGTAACCAGGGCCAGGGCTATGGCTACACCTTC,CASSNQGQGYGYTF
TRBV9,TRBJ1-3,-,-,TGTGCCAGCAGCGTAGCCTACGAAAACGCCATATATTTT,CASSVAYENAIYF
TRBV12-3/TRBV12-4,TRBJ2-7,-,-,TGTGCCAGCAGTTTCGGTTTTCAGACTTACGAGCAGTACTTC,CASSFGFQTYEQYF
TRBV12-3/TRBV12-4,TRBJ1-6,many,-,TGTGCCAGCAGTTTAGGGTCCGGTAATTCACCCCTCCACTTT,CASSLGSGNSPLHF
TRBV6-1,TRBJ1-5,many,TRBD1,TGTGCCAGCAGCGAGGGGACAGGGAAATATCAGCCCCAGCATTTT,CASSEGTGKYQPQHF
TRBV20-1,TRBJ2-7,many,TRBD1,TGCAGTGCTGTGGGACAGGGGGGCGACGAGCAGTACTTC,CSAVGQGGDEQYF
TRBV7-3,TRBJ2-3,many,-,TGTGCCAGCAGCTTAACGGGGGGCAGTTGGACAGATACGCAGTATTTT,CASSLTGGSWTDTQYF
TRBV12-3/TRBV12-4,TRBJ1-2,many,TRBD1,TGTGCCAGCAGCCTCGACAGGGGGAATGGGAACTATGGCTACACCTTC,CASSLDRGNGNYGYTF
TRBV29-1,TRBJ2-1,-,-,TGCAGCGTTGACCATGAGCAGTTCTTC,CSVDHEQFF
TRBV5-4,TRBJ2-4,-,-,TGTGCCAGCAGCGAAGGACGAGGGGACCTAGCCAAAAACATTCAGTACTTC,CASSEGRGDLAKNIQYF
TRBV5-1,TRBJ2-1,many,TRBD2,TGCGCCAGCAGCTTTCGGACTAGCGGGGGGGCCACCAATGAGCAGTTCTTC,CASSFRTSGGATNEQFF
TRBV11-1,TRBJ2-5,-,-,TGTGCCAGCAGTTCCGGGACCACCCCGGGGACCCAGTACTTC,CASSSGTTPGTQYF
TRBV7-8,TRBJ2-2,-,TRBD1,TGTGCCAGCAGCCAGACAGGGGTCGAAACCGGGGAGCTGTTTTTT,CASSQTGVETGELFF
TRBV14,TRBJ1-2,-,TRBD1,TGTGCCAGCAGCCAAGATGGGACAGTTAATGGCTACACCTTC,CASSQDGTVNGYTF
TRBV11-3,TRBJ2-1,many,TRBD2,TGTGCCAGCAGCTTCATCGGGACTAGCGGGGTGGAGGAGCAGTTCTTC,CASSFIGTSGVEEQFF
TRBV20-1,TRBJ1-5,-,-,TGCAGTGCTAGCGATGTTCATAGCAATCAGCCCCAGCATTTT,CSASDVHSNQPQHF